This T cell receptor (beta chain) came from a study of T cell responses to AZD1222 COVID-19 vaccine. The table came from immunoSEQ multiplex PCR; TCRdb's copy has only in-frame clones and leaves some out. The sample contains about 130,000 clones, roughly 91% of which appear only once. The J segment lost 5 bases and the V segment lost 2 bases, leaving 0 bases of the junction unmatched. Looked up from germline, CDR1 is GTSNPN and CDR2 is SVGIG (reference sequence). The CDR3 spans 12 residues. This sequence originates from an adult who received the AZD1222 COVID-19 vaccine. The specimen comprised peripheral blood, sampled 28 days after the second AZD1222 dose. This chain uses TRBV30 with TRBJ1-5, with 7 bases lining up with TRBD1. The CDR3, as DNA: TGTGCCTGGAGTCAGGGGGATCAGCCCCAGCATTTT. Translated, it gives CAWSQGDQPQHF.